Reported below is one TCR beta chain. The antigen is undetermined. Reverse transcription used about 0.45 to 1 ug RNA and random hexamers. Across 54 Vbeta and 13 Jbeta, immunoSEQ multiplex PCR amplified TCR beta CDR3. TCRdb reprocessed the immunoSEQ multiplex PCR reads with MiXCR, giving one entry per CDR3 protein. The data contain fewer than 200,000 distinct CDR3 sequences, roughly 94% of them singletons. This CDR3 region has 17 residues. Germline lookup yields CDR1 SGDLS and CDR2 YYNGEE. The J segment lost 0 bases and the V segment lost 1 base, leaving 8 bases of the junction unmatched. This record belongs to a study of CD8 T cells in Susac syndrome. Study results and limitations: In Susac syndrome, CD4+ T cell repertoires lacked any clonal expansion.

The sequenced target, TCR beta, came from blood CD8+ and CD4+ T cells. The diagnostic criteria were recently defined, and patients with Susac syndrome met them for definite or probable disease. Source material: CD4+ T cells from PBMCs. The chain combines TRBV9 with TRBJ1-1; 8 nucleotides match TRBD1. The receptor was derived from a human donor with Susac syndrome. In nucleotides, the CDR3 is TGTGCCAGCAGCGTACCCGGGACAGGACACATGAACACTGAAGCTTTCTTT. Encoded protein: CASSVPGTGHMNTEAFF. Full variable domain (rest looked up from reference TRBV9 and TRBJ1-1): DSGVTQTPKHLITATGQRVTLRCSPRSGDLSVYWYQQSLDQGLQFLIQYYNGEERAKGNILERFSAQQFPDLHSELNLSSLELGDSALYFCASSVPGTGHMNTEAFFGQGTRLTVV.